The clone carrying this TCR beta chain was seen more than once but under ten times. Its antigen is not identified. The CDR3 has 16 residues. V was trimmed by 2 bases and J by 6 bases, leaving 20 bases between them. Germline CDR1 GTSNPN, CDR2 SVGIG (reference sequence). This sample stems from a study of CD8+CD57+ T cells in acquired aplastic anemia. Study details: Average DNA yield from sorted CD4+ and CD8+ cells was about 3.2 ug.

Genomic DNA provided the template from which TCR beta VDJ and CDR3 profiles were obtained. MiXCR, run by TCRdb on the reads, gives a single entry per CDR3 protein. The repertoire holds about 220,000 distinct CDR3 sequences, with approximately 35% as singletons. Whole-study results and caveats: Some 31 CD8+ CDR3 sequences were shared between patients and controls.

The TCR was taken from a human donor in good health, serving as a control. Sequences were obtained from sorted CD4+, CD8+, or CD8+CD57+ T cells (not recorded which) from PBMCs. The V call is TRBV30, the J call TRBJ1-5; possibly TRBD1 for D (6 bases). The CDR3 coding sequence is TGTGCCTGGAGTATGGGGGGCCGGAGTTTTGGTCAGCCCCAGCATTTT. It translates to CAWSMGGRSFGQPQHF.